The present T cell receptor (beta chain) was sequenced within a study of shared T cell receptors in the human thymus. The ends were cut back, 5 bases at V and 4 bases at J, with 14 bases in the middle. Germline-derived CDR1 and CDR2 are PRHDT and FYEKMQ (reference sequence). CDR3 length equals 14 residues. Sequenced by immunoSEQ multiplex PCR; TCRdb stores in-frame clones only, minus some. In the table there are about 660,000 clones, roughly 90% of which are singletons. This sample also belongs to another study, concerning human thymus T cells. That publication notes: Across thymic and blood repertoires, the usage of V and J genes appeared to be biased. The related literature has documented a marked overlap of thymic repertoires among unrelated individuals.

Sequenced: thymocytes. The chain is built from TRBV13 and TRBJ1-1; perhaps TRBD1 as D (5 bases). The TCR was taken from a boy less than two years old with a congenital heart defect. For the CDR3, the DNA is TGTGCCAGCAGCACGGGACCGCGGGGCACTGAAGCTTTCTTT. Encoded protein: CASSTGPRGTEAFF.